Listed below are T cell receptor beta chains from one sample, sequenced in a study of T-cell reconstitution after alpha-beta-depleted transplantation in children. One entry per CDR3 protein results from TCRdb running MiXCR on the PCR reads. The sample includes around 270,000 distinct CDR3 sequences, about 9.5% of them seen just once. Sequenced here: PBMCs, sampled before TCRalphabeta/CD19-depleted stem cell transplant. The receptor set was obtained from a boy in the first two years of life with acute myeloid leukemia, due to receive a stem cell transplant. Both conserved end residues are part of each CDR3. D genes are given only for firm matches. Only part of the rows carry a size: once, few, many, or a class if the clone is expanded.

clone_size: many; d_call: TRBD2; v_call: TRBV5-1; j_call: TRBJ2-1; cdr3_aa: CASSRGLAGGYNEQFF; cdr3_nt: TGCGCCAGCAGCAGAGGACTAGCGGGAGGGTACAATGAGCAGTTCTTC
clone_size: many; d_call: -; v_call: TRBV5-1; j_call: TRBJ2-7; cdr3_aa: CASSSNRDEQYF; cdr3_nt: TGCGCCAGCAGCTCGAACCGGGACGAGCAGTACTTC
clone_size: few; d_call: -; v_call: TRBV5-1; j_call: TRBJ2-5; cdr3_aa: CASRRDHQETQYF; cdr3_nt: TGCGCCAGCAGGCGGGACCACCAAGAGACCCAGTACTTC
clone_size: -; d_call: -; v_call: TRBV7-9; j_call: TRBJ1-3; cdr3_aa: CASSPTGTSGNTIYF; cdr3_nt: TGTGCCAGCAGCCCCACGGGGACATCGGGAAACACCATATATTTT
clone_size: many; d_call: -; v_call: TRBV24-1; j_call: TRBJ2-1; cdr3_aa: CATSDRSGSSYNEQFF; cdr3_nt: TGTGCCACCAGTGACCGCAGCGGAAGCTCCTACAATGAGCAGTTCTTC
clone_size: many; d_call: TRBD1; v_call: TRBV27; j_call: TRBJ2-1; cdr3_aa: CASSGQGSYNEQFF; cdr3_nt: TGTGCCAGCAGTGGACAGGGCTCCTACAATGAGCAGTTCTTC
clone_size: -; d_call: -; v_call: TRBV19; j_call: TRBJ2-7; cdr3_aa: CASSISDYEQYF; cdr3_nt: TGTGCCAGTAGTATCTCTGACTACGAGCAGTACTTC
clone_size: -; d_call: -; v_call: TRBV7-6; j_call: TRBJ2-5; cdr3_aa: CASSLNGGGGGETQYF; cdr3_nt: TGTGCCAGCAGCTTAAATGGAGGAGGGGGCGGAGAGACCCAGTACTTC
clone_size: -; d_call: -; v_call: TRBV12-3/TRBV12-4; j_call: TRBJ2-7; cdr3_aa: CASSSYRGYYEQYF; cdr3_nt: TGTGCCAGCAGTTCTTACCGTGGATACTACGAGCAGTACTTC
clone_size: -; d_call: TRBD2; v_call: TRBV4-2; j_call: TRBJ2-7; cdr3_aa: CAISKEPGGALEQYF; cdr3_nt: TGTGCCATCAGCAAAGAGCCCGGGGGGGCCCTTGAGCAGTACTTC
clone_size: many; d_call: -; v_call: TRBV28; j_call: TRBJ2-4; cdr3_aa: CASSLGGTGKNIQYF; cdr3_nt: TGTGCCAGCAGTTTAGGAGGCACAGGCAAAAACATTCAGTACTTC
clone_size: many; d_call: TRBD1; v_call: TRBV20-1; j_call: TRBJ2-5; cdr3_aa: CSARDRQGFSETQYF; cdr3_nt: TGCAGTGCTAGAGACCGACAGGGGTTCTCAGAGACCCAGTACTTC
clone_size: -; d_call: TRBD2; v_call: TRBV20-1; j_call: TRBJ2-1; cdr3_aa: CSASTGTSVTEQFF; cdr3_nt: TGCAGTGCTAGCACCGGGACTAGCGTTACTGAGCAGTTCTTC
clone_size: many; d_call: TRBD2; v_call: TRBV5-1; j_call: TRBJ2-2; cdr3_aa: CASSGLAGGPNTGELFF; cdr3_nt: TGCGCCAGCAGCGGACTAGCGGGGGGCCCGAACACCGGGGAGCTGTTTTTT
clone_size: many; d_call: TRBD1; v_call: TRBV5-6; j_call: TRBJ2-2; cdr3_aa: CASSLAAGGGGELFF; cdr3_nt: TGTGCCAGCAGCTTGGCGGCAGGGGGCGGCGGGGAGCTGTTTTTT
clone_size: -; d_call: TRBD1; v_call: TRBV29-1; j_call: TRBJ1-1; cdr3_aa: CSVENRQGGTEAFF; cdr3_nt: TGCAGCGTTGAAAATAGACAGGGAGGGACTGAAGCTTTCTTT
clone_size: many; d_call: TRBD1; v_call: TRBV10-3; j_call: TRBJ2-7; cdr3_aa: CAISGPGQGMGEQYF; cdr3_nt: TGTGCCATCAGTGGACCGGGACAGGGTATGGGCGAGCAGTACTTC
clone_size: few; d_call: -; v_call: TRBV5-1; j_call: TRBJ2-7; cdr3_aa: CASNLAMASSTYEQYF; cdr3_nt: TGCGCCAGCAACCTTGCCATGGCTTCCAGCACCTACGAGCAGTACTTC
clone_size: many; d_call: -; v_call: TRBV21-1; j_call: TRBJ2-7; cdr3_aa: CASSKSGTSGTGEQYF; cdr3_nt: TGTGCCAGCAGCAAAAGCGGGACTAGCGGGACAGGCGAGCAGTACTTC
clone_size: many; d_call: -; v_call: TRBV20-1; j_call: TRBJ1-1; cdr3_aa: CSARDPRGILEAFF; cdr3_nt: TGCAGTGCTAGAGATCCCCGGGGCATACTCGAAGCTTTCTTT
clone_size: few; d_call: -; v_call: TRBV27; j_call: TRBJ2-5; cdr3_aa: CASSLIGLGETQYF; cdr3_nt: TGTGCCAGCAGTTTGATCGGGTTGGGAGAGACCCAGTACTTC
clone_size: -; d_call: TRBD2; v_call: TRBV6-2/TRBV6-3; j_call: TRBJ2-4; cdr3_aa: CASSSARLAGPNIQYF; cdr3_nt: TGTGCCAGCAGTTCCGCCCGACTAGCGGGGCCGAACATTCAGTACTTC
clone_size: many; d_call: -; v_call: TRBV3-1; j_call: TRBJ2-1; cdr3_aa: CASSQAQGSYNEQFF; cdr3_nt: TGTGCCAGCAGCCAAGCGCAGGGCTCTTACAATGAGCAGTTCTTC
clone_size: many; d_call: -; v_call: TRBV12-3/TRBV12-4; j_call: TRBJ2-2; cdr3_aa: CASSFRLGQNTGELFF; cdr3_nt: TGTGCCAGCAGTTTTAGGCTGGGACAGAACACCGGGGAGCTGTTTTTT
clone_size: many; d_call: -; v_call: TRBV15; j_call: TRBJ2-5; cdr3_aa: CATSEVGIQETQYF; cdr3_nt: TGTGCCACCAGCGAGGTGGGGATCCAAGAGACCCAGTACTTC
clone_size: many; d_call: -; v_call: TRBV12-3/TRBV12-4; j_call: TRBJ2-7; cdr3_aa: CASSLEGIAYEQYF; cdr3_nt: TGTGCCAGCAGTTTAGAGGGAATCGCCTACGAGCAGTACTTC
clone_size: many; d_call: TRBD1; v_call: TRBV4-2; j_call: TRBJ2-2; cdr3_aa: CASSQVDRETGELFF; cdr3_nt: TGTGCCAGCAGCCAAGTGGACAGGGAGACCGGGGAGCTGTTTTTT
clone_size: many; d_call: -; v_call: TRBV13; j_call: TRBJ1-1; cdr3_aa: CASSGPGTANTEAFF; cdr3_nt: TGTGCCAGCAGCGGACCCGGGACCGCGAACACTGAAGCTTTCTTT
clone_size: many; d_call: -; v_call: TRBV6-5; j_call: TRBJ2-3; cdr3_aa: CASSYSRGSTQYF; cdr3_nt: TGTGCCAGCAGTTATTCCCGGGGGTCCACGCAGTATTTT
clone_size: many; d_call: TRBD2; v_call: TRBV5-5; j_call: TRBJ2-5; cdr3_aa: CASSLLAIQETQYF; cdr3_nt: TGTGCCAGCAGCTTACTAGCGATCCAAGAGACCCAGTACTTC
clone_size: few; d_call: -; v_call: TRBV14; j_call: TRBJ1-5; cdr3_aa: CASSQDYYQPQHF; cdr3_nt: TGTGCCAGCAGCCAAGATTACTATCAGCCCCAGCATTTT
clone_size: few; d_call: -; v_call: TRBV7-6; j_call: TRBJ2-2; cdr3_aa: CASSSPRTANTGELFF; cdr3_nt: TGTGCCAGCAGCTCCCCCCGGACAGCGAACACCGGGGAGCTGTTTTTT
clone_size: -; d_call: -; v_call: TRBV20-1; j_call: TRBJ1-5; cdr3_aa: CSANEDGNQPQHF; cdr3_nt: TGCAGTGCTAACGAGGATGGCAATCAGCCCCAGCATTTT
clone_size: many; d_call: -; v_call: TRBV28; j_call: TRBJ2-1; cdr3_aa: CASSGPNEQFF; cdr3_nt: TGTGCCAGCAGTGGACCCAATGAGCAGTTCTTC
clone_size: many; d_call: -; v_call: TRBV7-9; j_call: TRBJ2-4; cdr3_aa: CASSLRGKNIQYF; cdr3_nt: TGTGCCAGCAGCCTAAGGGGAAAAAACATTCAGTACTTC
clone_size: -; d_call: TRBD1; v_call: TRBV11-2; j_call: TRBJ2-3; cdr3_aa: CASSLEDRGHTDTQYF; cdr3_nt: TGTGCCAGCAGCTTAGAGGACAGGGGGCACACAGATACGCAGTATTTT
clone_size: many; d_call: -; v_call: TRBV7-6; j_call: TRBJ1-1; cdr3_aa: CASSLGRGAEAFF; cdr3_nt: TGTGCCAGCAGCTTAGGCAGGGGCGCTGAAGCTTTCTTT
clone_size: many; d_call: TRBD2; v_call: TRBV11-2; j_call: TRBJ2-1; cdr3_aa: CASSLDTAGAYEQFF; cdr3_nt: TGTGCCAGCAGCTTAGATACAGCGGGAGCCTATGAGCAGTTCTTC
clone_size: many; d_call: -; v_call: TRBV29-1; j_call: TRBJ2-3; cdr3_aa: CSVEDRKRLSTDTQYF; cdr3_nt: TGCAGCGTTGAAGATCGTAAGCGACTGAGCACAGATACGCAGTATTTT
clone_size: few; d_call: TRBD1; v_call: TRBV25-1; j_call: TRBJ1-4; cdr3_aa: CASSEPNRGGGEKLFF; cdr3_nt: TGTGCCAGCAGTGAACCCAACAGGGGCGGGGGTGAAAAACTGTTTTTT
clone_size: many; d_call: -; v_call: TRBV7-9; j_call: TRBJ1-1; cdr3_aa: CASSLAPRRDTNTEAFF; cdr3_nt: TGTGCCAGCAGCTTAGCCCCCCGACGGGACACGAACACTGAAGCTTTCTTT
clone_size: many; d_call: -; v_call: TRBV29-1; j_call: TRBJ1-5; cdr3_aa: CSVVQGNQPQHF; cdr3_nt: TGCAGCGTTGTTCAGGGAAATCAGCCCCAGCATTTT
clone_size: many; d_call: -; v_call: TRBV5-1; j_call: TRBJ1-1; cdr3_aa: CASRSRGGLNTEAFF; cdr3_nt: TGCGCCAGCAGGTCCCGGGGGGGGCTGAACACTGAAGCTTTCTTT
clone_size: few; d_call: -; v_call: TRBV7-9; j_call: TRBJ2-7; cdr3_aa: CASSLVGGSLYYEQYF; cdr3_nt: TGTGCCAGCAGCTTAGTCGGGGGAAGCCTTTACTACGAGCAGTACTTC
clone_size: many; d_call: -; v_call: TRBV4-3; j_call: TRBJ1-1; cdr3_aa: CASSQEGGEAFF; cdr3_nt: TGCGCCAGCAGCCAAGAGGGGGGGGAAGCTTTCTTT
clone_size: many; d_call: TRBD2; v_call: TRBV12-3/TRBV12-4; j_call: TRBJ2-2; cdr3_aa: CASSLRGRAGVGELFF; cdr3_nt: TGTGCCAGCAGTTTACGCGGGAGGGCCGGGGTCGGGGAGCTGTTTTTT
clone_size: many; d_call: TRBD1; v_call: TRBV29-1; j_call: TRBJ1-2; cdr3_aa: CSFELLTGGYGYTF; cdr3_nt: TGCAGCTTCGAGTTGCTGACAGGGGGCTATGGCTACACCTTC
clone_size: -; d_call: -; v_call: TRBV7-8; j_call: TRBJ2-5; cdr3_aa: CASSLAWDFQETQYF; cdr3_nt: TGTGCCAGCAGCTTAGCGTGGGATTTCCAAGAGACCCAGTACTTC